This T cell receptor (beta chain) was captured by sequencing in a study of monozygotic twins with inflammatory bowel disease (dated by TCRdb to about 2019). About the study as a whole: The complete study included approximately 28 monozygotic twin pairs: 19 IBD-discordant Danish pairs and nine German pairs, of which four were IBD-concordant and five were IBD-discordant. Disease-associated traits were sought mainly through comparisons between IBD patients and their genetically identical healthy co-twins within discordant pairs. Each individual had, on average, about 151 000 unique TCRalpha sequences and 181 000 unique TCRbeta sequences available for analysis.

From each donor, an approximately 2.5 ml peripheral blood sample was collected into PAXgene tubes and kept at -80 degrees C. Without any T cell sorting, total RNA was extracted from whole blood using the PAXgene blood miRNA kit on an automated QIAcube. Peripheral blood from monozygotic twin pairs who were concordant or discordant for inflammatory bowel disease underwent deep TCRalpha and TCRbeta repertoire profiling using unique molecular barcoding. Smoking habits were recorded for all twin pairs, with individuals classified as current, former or never smokers. Measured from the cysteine to the phenylalanine, the CDR3 is 15 residues long. Only the protein sequence is given. CDR1 and CDR2, looked up from the germline V gene (reference sequence), are MNHEY and SMNVEV. On the study overall, not on this receptor specifically: TCRbeta repertoire diversity, by inverse Simpson index, was decreased in IBD patients compared with their healthy co-twins. Repertoire similarity did not differ between concordant and discordant twins, which could be due to limited statistical power. Differing immunosuppressive treatments among patients may have added background noise and inter-individual variability to the repertoires. No single strong signal or clonotype linked to IBD turned up in the results, so the idea that one exists was not supported. Different T cell subtypes could not be distinguished in the analysis. Compared with healthy twins, IBD patients shared fewer clonotypes with other individuals, and the difference was most pronounced in patients with signs of disease activity.

As regards this clonotype: What antigen it recognizes has not been identified.

Library preparation was by 5' RACE. Each TCR library was prepared from about 4,000 ng of total RNA. cDNA was synthesized with SMARTScribe reverse transcriptase in eight separate reactions per sample. During cDNA synthesis, template switching was used to introduce unique molecular identifiers that contained a 6-nucleotide sample barcode. TCRalpha and TCRbeta cDNA was amplified by two nested PCRs of around 16 and 10 cycles, with bead purification after each PCR. Before amplification, cDNA was treated with uracil DNA-glycosylase and purified using the QIAquick PCR purification kit. The second PCR added Illumina TruSeq-compatible adapters along with sample-specific barcodes. TapeStation and Qubit were used to check library quality and concentration, and around 4.7 ng of each library was pooled. The pooled libraries were sequenced with 2 x 100 bp reads and custom sequencing primers on an Illumina HiSeq2500 single-index Rapid Run. Regarding the original processing steps: UMI-based consensus assembly with MiGEC version 1.2.6 was used to correct PCR and sequencing errors. MiXCR version 2.1.1 handled V(D)J alignment, clonotype assembly and CDR3 extraction. Normalisation of gene usage, clonotype sharing and MAIT/NKT TCR abundance was achieved by analysing the top 1000, 10 000 and 20 000 clonotypes per sample. Diversity was computed as the inverse Simpson index with the vegan R package after downsampling to 27 000 UMIs. Paired Mann-Whitney U tests were applied to discordant twin pairs, and Benjamini-Hochberg correction was used for multiple testing. TCRdb reprocessed the public reads and reports one entry per CDR3 protein sequence, without DNA. TCRdb, not the authors, supplied the V and J calls. The sample has fewer than 550,000 distinct CDR3 sequences on record. The top ten clonotypes cover roughly 2.5% of the sample.

The sequencing sample was made of blood. The rearranged chain carries TRBV27 and TRBJ2-7; TCRdb gives TRBD2 as the D gene, but with no DNA this cannot be confirmed. The receptor was derived from a human donor with ulcerative colitis or Crohn's disease, or a healthy co-twin of an affected twin (not recorded which). The CDR3 is CASSLNVAGDHRQYF.